A single sample gave rise to the 18 T cell receptor beta chains below, sequenced in a study of identical twins' blood T cells. A single record per CDR3 protein comes from TCRdb applying MiXCR to the 5' RACE reads. The sample lists 400,000 or so distinct CDR3 sequences, approximately 30% occurring once. The sample taken for sequencing was PBMCs. The receptors derive from a woman between 18 and 50 years old in good health.

A word on this clonotype: One end of the junction does not line up with germline, which may come from a read error. This sequence joins TRBV10-1 and TRBJ2-1; possibly TRBD2 for D (5 bases). Germline loops: CDR1 WNHNN, CDR2 SYGVQD (reference sequence). CDR3 size: 15 residues. In DNA, the CDR3 is TGCGCCAGCAGTGAGACCTTGGACTCCTGCAATGAGCAGTTCTTC. Translated, it gives CASSETLDSCNEQFF.

In regard to this clonotype: Relative to the germline gene, one junction end is altered; a read error may explain this. The V gene is TRBV5-1, the J gene TRBJ1-1; unclear D gene. CDR1 and CDR2 from the germline V gene are SGHRS and YFSETQ. The CDR3 totals 14 residues. The CDR3 sequence: CASGLKVMNTEAFF. The CDR3 DNA follows: TGCGCCAGCGGCTTAAAAGTCATGAACACTGAAGCTTTCTTT.

This clonotype was picked up many times. The CDR3 DNA reads TGCAGTGCTAGTGACAGGGGGCGAGGTACTGAAGCTTTCTTT. Amino acid sequence: CSASDRGRGTEAFF. The rearrangement joins TRBV20-1 to TRBJ1-1, with 10 bases identical to TRBD1. The CDR3 spans 14 residues. Losses at the gene ends were 3 bases for V and 5 bases for J; bases not matched to a gene: 6. Germline CDR1 reads DFQATT; CDR2 reads SNEGSKA (reference sequence).

At least ten counts were recorded for this clonotype. The chain uses TRBV29-1 and TRBJ1-3, with a weak D call TRBD1 (5 bases). The V gene's germline CDR1 is SQVTM and CDR2 ANQGSEA. V was shortened by 6 bases and J by 4 bases, with 10 bases between the two germline ends. The CDR3 length is 12 residues. In DNA form, the CDR3 reads TGCAGCGTCAGGGCTATGGGAAACACCATATATTTT. This translates into CSVRAMGNTIYF.

The gene calls are TRBV7-8 and TRBJ2-3; D is unclear. The V gene lost 0 bases and the J gene lost 6 bases, with 10 bases spanning the gap. CDR3 length: 14 amino acids. Looked up from germline, CDR1 is SGHVS and CDR2 is FQNEAQ. CDR3 coding DNA: TGTGCCAGCAGCTTAGCGGGGTCCGGGGATACGCAGTATTTT. Amino acids: CASSLAGSGDTQYF.

This clonotype came up a few times. The rearrangement uses TRBV7-6 and TRBJ1-4; 7 nucleotides align to TRBD1. The J segment lost 4 bases and the V segment lost 4 bases, leaving 9 bases of the junction unmatched. The germline V gene has CDR1 SGHVS and CDR2 FNYEAQ. The CDR3 contains 16 residues. The CDR3 DNA reads as TGTGCCAGCAGCTCGATCTACAGGGGCAATAATGAAAAACTGTTTTTT. As protein: CASSSIYRGNNEKLFF.

In its sample, this clonotype was seen a few times. The gene calls are TRBV12-3 or TRBV12-4 and TRBJ2-2, with unresolved D. V lost 7 bases and J 0 bases, leaving 9 bases between the germline ends. The CDR3 is 14 amino acids. The CDR3 region has the DNA TGTGCCAGCACCTTAATGACGAACACCGGGGAGCTGTTTTTT. This translates into CASTLMTNTGELFF.

V usage is TRBV15 and J usage is TRBJ1-3; D unresolved. CDR1 and CDR2 from the germline V gene are LNHNV and YYDKDF (reference sequence). V lost 0 bases to trimming and J lost 6 bases, with 12 bases between them. The CDR3 has 15 residues. The CDR3 is CATSRDRGGLNTIYF. The CDR3 nucleotides are TGTGCCACCAGCAGAGATCGGGGTGGGTTAAACACCATATATTTT.

The rearrangement joins TRBV3-1 to TRBJ1-1, with D possibly being TRBD1 (5 bases). The CDR3 has 13 residues. CDR1 is LGHDT, CDR2 YNNKEL, per germline (reference sequence). V lost 6 bases, J lost 7 bases, and 15 bases lay in between. Here the CDR3 reads CASSQFLGDEAFF. The DNA for the CDR3 is TGTGCCAGCAGTCAATTTCTAGGGGATGAAGCTTTCTTT.

This clonotype was picked up many times. The CDR3 sequence: CASSLGSGTHNEKLFF. Here the CDR3 DNA reads TGCGCCAGCAGCTTGGGATCCGGGACACATAATGAAAAACTGTTTTTT. The V and J genes are TRBV5-1 and TRBJ1-4; maybe TRBD1 (6 bases). The CDR3 sequence is 16 residues long. V was trimmed by 0 bases and J by 4 bases, leaving 13 bases between them. CDR1 SGHRS and CDR2 YFSETQ come from the germline V gene.

The rearrangement uses TRBV12-3 or TRBV12-4 and TRBJ1-6; D possibly corresponds to TRBD1 (5 bases). V lost 7 bases and J 9 bases, leaving 13 bases between the germline ends. The CDR3 contains 13 residues. CDR3 protein: CASTLGVSSPLHF. In nucleotides, the CDR3 is TGTGCCAGCACCTTGGGGGTATCTTCACCCCTCCACTTT.

This clonotype was observed a few times. The V and J genes are TRBV7-2 and TRBJ1-1; D unclear. The germline V gene has CDR1 SGHTA and CDR2 FQGNSA. With 5 bases removed from V and 2 bases from J, the gap between germline ends came to 12 bases. CDR3 length: 14 amino acids. The CDR3 DNA is TGTGCCAGCAGCGGGGATCGGACTAACACTGAAGCTTTCTTT. Protein product: CASSGDRTNTEAFF. Variable domain in full (rest from reference TRBV7-2 and TRBJ1-1): GAGVSQSPSNKVTEKGKDVELRCDPISGHTALYWYRQSLGQGLEFLIYFQGNSAPDKSGLPSDRFSAERTGGSVSTLTIQRTQQEDSAVYLCASSGDRTNTEAFFGQGTRLTVV.

This clonotype was counted at least ten times. The V and J genes are TRBV19 and TRBJ2-2; perhaps TRBD2 as D (6 bases). V was clipped by 6 bases and J by 1 base, with 9 bases between them. The germline V gene has CDR1 LNHDA and CDR2 SQIVND (reference sequence). The CDR3 has 14 amino acids. The CDR3 DNA reads TGTGCCAGTAGCGACGGGGGGAACACCGGGGAGCTGTTTTTT. Translation gives CASSDGGNTGELFF.

The chain employs TRBV20-1 and TRBJ2-3, with 9 bases matching TRBD2. V lost 7 bases and J lost 6; bases outside the gene matches: 11. The germline CDR1 and CDR2 sequences are DFQATT and SNEGSKA (reference sequence). CDR3 length equals 14 residues. CDR3 loop: CSEASGDAVDTQYF. In DNA form, the CDR3 reads TGCAGTGAAGCTAGCGGGGACGCAGTCGATACGCAGTATTTT.

The rearrangement links TRBV29-1 to TRBJ2-3; 7 nucleotides agree with TRBD2. Trimming at V came to 8 bases and at J to 3 bases, leaving 11 bases not matched to a gene. Germline CDR1 is SQVTM and CDR2 is ANQGSEA. The CDR3 length is 14 residues. CDR3 DNA sequence: TGCAGCTCCCGTCTTCAGCGGGGTACAGATACGCAGTATTTT. Protein: CSSRLQRGTDTQYF.

The chain joins TRBV9 to TRBJ1-2; no clear D. The germline CDR1 and CDR2 sequences are SGDLS and YYNGEE. The CDR3 contains 11 residues. Trimming pared 3 bases from V and 6 bases from J, leaving 6 bases between. The CDR3 sequence: CASSDRNGYTF. CDR3 nucleotides: TGTGCCAGCAGCGACCGTAATGGCTACACCTTC.

In this sample, this clonotype turned up a few times. This chain connects TRBV29-1 to TRBJ1-1, with D tentatively TRBD1 (5 bases). CDR1 and CDR2 from the germline V gene are SQVTM and ANQGSEA. This CDR3 comprises 11 residues. In DNA form, the CDR3 reads TGCCCAGGGAGGTGGAACACTGAAGCTTTCTTT. This translates into CPGRWNTEAFF.

About this clonotype itself: A much larger clone lies one base from this, so it may be a read error. The rearrangement links TRBV20-1 to TRBJ2-1, with D unresolved. The CDR3 covers 13 residues. Germline assignment: CDR1 DFQATT and CDR2 SNEGSKA (reference sequence). The CDR3 nucleotides are TGCAGTGCAAAGAAATCGGTAATCAATGGGCAGTTCTTC. It yields the protein CSAKKSVINGQFF.